The following is a TCR beta chain sequence with its context. The target antigen is unknown. CD4+ naive, central memory, regulatory and stem cell-like memory cells were sorted via CD45RO/CCR7/CD25/CD127/CD95/CD27. The entirety of the isolated RNA underwent reverse transcription, so expressed TCRB transcripts were sequenced. Produced via immunoSEQ multiplex PCR; TCRdb's table is partial and in-frame only. The data show around 690,000 clones, approximately 13% seen once. This specimen comes from a study of beta chain features in type 1 diabetes. Study-level background: Cells sorted and examined across all samples totaled 90 million to 120 million. Study results and limitations: Sequencing the cDNA could make cells with high TCR expression show up more than they should. The study found moderately but significantly shorter TCRB CDR3s in all four CD4+ subsets of Type 1 diabetes patients.

Germline V lookup: CDR1 SGHDN, CDR2 FVKESK. CDR3 length: 18 residues. V was shortened by 3 bases and J by 0 bases, with 21 bases between the two germline ends. Sequencing input: naive CD4+ T cells from blood. The rearrangement joins TRBV14 to TRBJ2-7; the D call may be TRBD1 or TRBD2 (5 bases each). This TCR came from a young man with type 1 diabetes. CDR3: CASSQNLNPGRSSYEQYF. Written as DNA, the CDR3 is TGTGCCAGCAGCCAGAATTTAAACCCGGGACGGAGCTCCTACGAGCAGTACTTC.